A single T cell receptor (beta chain) is shown here with its context. Its antigen is currently unknown. Germline lookup yields CDR1 LGHDT and CDR2 YNNKEL (reference sequence). The V and J ends lost 4 bases and 4 bases respectively, with 28 bases between them. The CDR3 spans 20 residues. This sample is drawn from a study of T cell responses to AZD1222 COVID-19 vaccine. Study results and caveats: The study sampled repertoires only after the peak T cell response. Donors in the cohort were predominantly white British and more often female, and clonal diversity was possibly underestimated.

Repertoires were generated with immunoSEQ multiplex PCR, while TCRdb's copy carries only in-frame clones and drops some. The data contain about 180,000 clones, 94% of them seen just once; the ten biggest clones take up around 1.5%. The TCR originated in an adult who received the AZD1222 COVID-19 vaccine. The chain carries TRBV3-1 (or the pseudogene TRBV3-2) and TRBJ2-2; tentative D call: TRBD2 (6 bases). Sample: peripheral blood, taken 28 days after the second AZD1222 dose. CDR3 DNA sequence: TGTGCCAGCAGCCCGCCATCGAGGAGGCTTCAGGGAGCGGGCACCGGGGAGCTGTTTTTT. Protein: CASSPPSRRLQGAGTGELFF.